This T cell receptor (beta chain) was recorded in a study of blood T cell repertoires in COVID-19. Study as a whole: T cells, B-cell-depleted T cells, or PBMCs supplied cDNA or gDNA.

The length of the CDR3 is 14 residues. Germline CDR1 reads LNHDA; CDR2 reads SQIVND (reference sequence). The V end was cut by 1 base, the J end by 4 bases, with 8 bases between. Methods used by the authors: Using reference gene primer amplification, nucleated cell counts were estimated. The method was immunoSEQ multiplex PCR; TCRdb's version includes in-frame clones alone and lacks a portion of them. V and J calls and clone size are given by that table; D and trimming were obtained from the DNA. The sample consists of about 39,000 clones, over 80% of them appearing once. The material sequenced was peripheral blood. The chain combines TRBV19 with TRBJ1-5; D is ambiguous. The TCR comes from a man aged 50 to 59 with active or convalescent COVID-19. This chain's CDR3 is CASSIAGRNQPQHF. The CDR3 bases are TGTGCCAGTAGTATAGCGGGTCGTAATCAGCCCCAGCATTTT.